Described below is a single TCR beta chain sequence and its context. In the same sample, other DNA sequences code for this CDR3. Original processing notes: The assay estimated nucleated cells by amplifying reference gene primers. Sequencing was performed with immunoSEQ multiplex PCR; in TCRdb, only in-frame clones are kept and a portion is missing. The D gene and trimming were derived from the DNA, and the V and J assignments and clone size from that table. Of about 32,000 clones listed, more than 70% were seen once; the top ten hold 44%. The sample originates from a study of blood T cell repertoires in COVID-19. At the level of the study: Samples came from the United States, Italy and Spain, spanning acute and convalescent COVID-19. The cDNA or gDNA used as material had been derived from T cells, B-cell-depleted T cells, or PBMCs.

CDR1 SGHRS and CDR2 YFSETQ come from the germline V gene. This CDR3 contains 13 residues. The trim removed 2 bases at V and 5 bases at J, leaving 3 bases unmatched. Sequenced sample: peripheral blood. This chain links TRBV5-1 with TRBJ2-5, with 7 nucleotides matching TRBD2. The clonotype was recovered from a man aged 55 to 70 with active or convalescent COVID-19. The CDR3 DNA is TGCGCCAGCAGCTTCGCGGGGGAGGAGACCCAGTACTTC. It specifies CASSFAGEETQYF.